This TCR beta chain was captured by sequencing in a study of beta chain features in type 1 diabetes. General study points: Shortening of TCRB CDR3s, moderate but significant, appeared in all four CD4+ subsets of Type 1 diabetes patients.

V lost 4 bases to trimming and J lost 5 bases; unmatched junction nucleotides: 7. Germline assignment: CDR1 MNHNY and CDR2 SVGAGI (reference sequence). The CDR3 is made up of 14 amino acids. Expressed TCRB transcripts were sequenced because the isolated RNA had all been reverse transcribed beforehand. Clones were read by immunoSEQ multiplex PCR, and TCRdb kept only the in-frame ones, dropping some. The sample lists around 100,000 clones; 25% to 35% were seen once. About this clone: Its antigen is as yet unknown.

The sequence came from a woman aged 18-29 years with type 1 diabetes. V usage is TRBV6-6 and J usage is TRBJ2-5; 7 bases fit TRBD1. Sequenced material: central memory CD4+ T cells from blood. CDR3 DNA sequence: TGTGCCAGCAGTTCACAGGGGACGGGGGAGACCCAGTACTTC. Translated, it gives CASSSQGTGETQYF.